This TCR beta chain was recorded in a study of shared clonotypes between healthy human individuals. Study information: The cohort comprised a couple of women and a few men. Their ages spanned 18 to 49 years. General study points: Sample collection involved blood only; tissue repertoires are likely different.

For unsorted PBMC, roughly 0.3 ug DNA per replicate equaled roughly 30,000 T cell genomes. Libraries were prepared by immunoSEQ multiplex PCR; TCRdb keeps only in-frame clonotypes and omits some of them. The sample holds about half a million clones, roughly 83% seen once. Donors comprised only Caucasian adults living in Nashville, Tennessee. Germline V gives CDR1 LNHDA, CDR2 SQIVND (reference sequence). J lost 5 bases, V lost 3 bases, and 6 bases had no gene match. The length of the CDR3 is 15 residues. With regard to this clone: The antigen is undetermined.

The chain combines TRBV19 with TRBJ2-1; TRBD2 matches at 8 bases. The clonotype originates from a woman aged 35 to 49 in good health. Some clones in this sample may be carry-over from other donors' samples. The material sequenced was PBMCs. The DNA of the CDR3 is TGTGCCAGTAGTATGTCTAGCGGGTTTCACAATGAGCAGTTCTTC. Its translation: CASSMSSGFHNEQFF.